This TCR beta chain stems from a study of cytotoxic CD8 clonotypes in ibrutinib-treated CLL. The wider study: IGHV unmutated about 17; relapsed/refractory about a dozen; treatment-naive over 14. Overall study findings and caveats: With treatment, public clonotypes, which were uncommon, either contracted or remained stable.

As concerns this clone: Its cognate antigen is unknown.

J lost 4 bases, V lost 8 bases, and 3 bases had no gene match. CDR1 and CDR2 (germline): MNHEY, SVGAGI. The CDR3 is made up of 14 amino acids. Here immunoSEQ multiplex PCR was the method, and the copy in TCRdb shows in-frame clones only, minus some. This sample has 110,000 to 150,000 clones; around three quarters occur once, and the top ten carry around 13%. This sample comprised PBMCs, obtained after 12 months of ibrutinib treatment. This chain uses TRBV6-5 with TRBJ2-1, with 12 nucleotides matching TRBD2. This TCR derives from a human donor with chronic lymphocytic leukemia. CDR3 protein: CASRTSGTYNEQFF. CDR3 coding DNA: TGTGCCAGCCGGACTAGCGGGACATACAATGAGCAGTTCTTC.